The entry below gives a single T cell receptor beta chain sequence along with its context. The record originates from a study of blood T cell repertoires in COVID-19. Study as a whole: From the United States, Italy and Spain came samples of acute and convalescent COVID-19. Sources were T cells, B-cell-depleted T cells, or PBMCs; the material itself was cDNA or gDNA.

Germline lookup yields CDR1 WNHNN and CDR2 SYGVQD (reference sequence). CDR3 length equals 13 residues. V was cut by 3 bases and J by 7 bases, with 7 bases left in between. Profiling relied on immunoSEQ multiplex PCR, and the TCRdb table lists in-frame clones only, not all of them. The sample contains 400,000 to 450,000 clones, roughly 90% of which appear only once. Sequenced: peripheral blood. The chain couples TRBV10-1 to TRBJ1-6; D is perhaps TRBD1 (5 bases). This TCR derives from a man younger than 35 with COVID-19, enrolled during active disease. The CDR3 spells CASSEQENSPLHF. The DNA for the CDR3 is TGCGCCAGCAGTGAACAGGAGAATTCACCCCTCCACTTT.